The source of this TCR beta chain is a study of blood T cell repertoires in COVID-19. CDR1 is SGHRS and CDR2 is YFSETQ in the germline V gene. The CDR3 totals 12 residues. With V trimmed by 4 bases and J by 9 bases, 2 bases remained unmatched. In the source study's methods: For nucleated cells, counts were estimated from reference gene primer amplification. Using immunoSEQ multiplex PCR, the repertoire was profiled, and TCRdb retains in-frame clones only, with some absent. The V and J calls and clone size were taken over from that table, and D and trimming were inferred from the DNA. Here the sample spans roughly 120,000 clones, 70% to 85% being singletons.

The chain uses TRBV5-1 and TRBJ2-1; 9 nucleotides line up with TRBD1. The material sequenced was peripheral blood. The TCR sequence derives from a woman aged 55-75 years with acute or convalescent COVID-19. Written as DNA, the CDR3 is TGCGCCAGCAGCGGGACAGGGCTTGAGCAGTTCTTC. The encoded protein is CASSGTGLEQFF.